This T cell receptor beta chain was found in a study of identifying expanded T cells in peripheral blood. Using immunoSEQ multiplex PCR, the repertoire was profiled, and TCRdb retains in-frame clones only, with some absent. In the table there are some 99,000 clones, roughly 90% of which are singletons. Study-wide findings and caveats: Differentially abundant clones: about 1.1 between replicates, about 15 at about two weeks, 19 to 20 at four.

In regard to this clone: The antigen is unknown.

Germline CDR1 MGHRA, CDR2 YSYEKL. The CDR3 is 16 amino acids. J lost 3 bases, V lost 1 base, and 6 bases had no gene match. This chain joins TRBV4-1 and TRBJ2-1; TRBD2 aligns across 7 bases. This sequence was found in a person between 18 and 70 years old in good health. The sample taken for sequencing was blood. Here the CDR3 DNA reads TGCGCCAGCAGCCAAGTCCCTAGCGGATACTACAATGAGCAGTTCTTC. As protein: CASSQVPSGYYNEQFF.